This T cell receptor (beta chain) was identified in a study of blood T cell repertoires in COVID-19. Authors' processing steps: Estimates of nucleated cell counts were drawn from the amplification of reference gene primers. Sequencing used immunoSEQ multiplex PCR; TCRdb keeps in-frame clones, though not all of them. V, J and clone size derive from that table, while D and trimming were established from the DNA sequence. The sample includes approximately 88,000 clones, about 84% seen only once; the top ten take approximately 14%. V shed 5 bases, J shed 5 bases, and the junction held 4 bases outside the gene matches. This CDR3 has 14 residues. CDR1 MNHEY and CDR2 SVGEGT come from the germline V gene.

J is TRBJ1-2 and V is TRBV6-2 or TRBV6-3; 11 nucleotides align to TRBD1. Specimen: peripheral blood. The origin of this receptor is a woman in her 70s with acute or convalescent COVID-19. The CDR3 region is CASSADRGPYGYTF. The CDR3 nucleotides read TGTGCCAGCAGTGCGGACAGGGGGCCGTATGGCTACACCTTC.